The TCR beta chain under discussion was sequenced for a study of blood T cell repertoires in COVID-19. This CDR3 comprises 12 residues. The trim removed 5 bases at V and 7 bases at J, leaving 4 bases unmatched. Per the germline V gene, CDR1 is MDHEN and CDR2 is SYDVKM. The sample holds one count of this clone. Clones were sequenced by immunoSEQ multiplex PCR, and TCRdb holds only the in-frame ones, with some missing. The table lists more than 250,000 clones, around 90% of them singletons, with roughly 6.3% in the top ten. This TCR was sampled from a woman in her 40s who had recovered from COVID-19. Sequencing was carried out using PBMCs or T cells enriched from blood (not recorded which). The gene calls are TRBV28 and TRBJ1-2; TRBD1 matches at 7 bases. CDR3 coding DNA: TGTGCCAGCAGTATCCAGGGGGGTGGCTACACCTTC. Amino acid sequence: CASSIQGGGYTF.